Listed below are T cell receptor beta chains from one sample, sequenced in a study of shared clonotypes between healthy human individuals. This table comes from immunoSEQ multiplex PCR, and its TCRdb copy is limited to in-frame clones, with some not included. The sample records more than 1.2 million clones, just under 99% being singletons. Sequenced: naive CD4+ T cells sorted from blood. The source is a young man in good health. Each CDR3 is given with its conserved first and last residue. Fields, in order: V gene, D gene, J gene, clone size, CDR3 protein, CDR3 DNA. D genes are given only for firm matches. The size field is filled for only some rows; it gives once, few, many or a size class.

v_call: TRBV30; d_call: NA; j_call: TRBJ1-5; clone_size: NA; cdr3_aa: CAWSGVGGSQPQHF; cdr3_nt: TGTGCCTGGAGCGGTGTTGGGGGCTCTCAGCCCCAGCATTTT
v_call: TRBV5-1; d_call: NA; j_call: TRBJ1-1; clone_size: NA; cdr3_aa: CASSLETGSEAFF; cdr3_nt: TGCGCCAGCAGCCTCGAGACAGGATCTGAAGCTTTCTTT
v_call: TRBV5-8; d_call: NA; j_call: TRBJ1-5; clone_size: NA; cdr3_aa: CASRDDRANQPQHF; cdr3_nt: TGTGCCAGCAGGGACGACAGAGCAAATCAGCCCCAGCATTTT
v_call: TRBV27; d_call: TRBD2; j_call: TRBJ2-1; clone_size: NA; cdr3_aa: CASSPRGTSGRKINEQFF; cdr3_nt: TGTGCCAGCAGTCCCAGGGGTACTAGCGGGAGGAAAATAAATGAGCAGTTCTTC
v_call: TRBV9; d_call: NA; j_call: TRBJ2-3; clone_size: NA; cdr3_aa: CASSGAPSPPVNTQYF; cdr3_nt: TGTGCCAGCAGCGGGGCCCCCAGTCCCCCGGTGAATACGCAGTATTTT
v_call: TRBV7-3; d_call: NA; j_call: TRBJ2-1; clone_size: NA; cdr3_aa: CASSLTSTRTSYNEQFF; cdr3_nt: TGTGCCAGCAGCTTAACAAGTACGAGGACCTCCTACAATGAGCAGTTCTTC
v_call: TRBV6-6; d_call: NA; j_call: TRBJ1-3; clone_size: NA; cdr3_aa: CASSYSNRPGLNTIYF; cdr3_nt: TGTGCCAGCAGTTACTCGAACAGGCCAGGGCTAAACACCATATATTTT
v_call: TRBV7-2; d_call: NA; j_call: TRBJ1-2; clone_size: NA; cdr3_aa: CASSTTRFKGYTF; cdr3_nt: TGTGCCAGCAGCACGACACGGTTTAAAGGCTACACCTTC
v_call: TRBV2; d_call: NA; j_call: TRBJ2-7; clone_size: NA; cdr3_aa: CASSEDRGGYEQYF; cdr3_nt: TGTGCCAGCAGTGAAGACCGGGGCGGATACGAGCAGTACTTC
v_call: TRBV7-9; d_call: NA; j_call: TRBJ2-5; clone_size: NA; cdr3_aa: CASSPRRKEETQYF; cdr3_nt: TGTGCCAGCAGCCCCCGGCGAAAGGAAGAGACCCAGTACTTC
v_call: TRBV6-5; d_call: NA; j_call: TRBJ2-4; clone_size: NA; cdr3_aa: CASSYSTQGGNIQYF; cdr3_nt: TGTGCCAGCAGTTACTCGACACAGGGAGGAAACATTCAGTACTTC
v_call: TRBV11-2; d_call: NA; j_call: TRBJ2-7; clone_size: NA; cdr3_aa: CASSQGPGNEQYF; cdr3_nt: TGTGCCAGCAGCCAGGGGCCAGGGAACGAGCAGTACTTC
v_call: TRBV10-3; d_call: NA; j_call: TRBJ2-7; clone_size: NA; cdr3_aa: CAISGRDGRPSYEQYF; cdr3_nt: TGTGCCATCAGTGGGCGGGACGGCCGCCCATCCTACGAGCAGTACTTC
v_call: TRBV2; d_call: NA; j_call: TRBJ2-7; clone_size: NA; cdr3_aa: CASRPGRSSYEQYF; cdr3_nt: TGTGCCAGCCGACCGGGGAGGTCCTCCTACGAGCAGTACTTC
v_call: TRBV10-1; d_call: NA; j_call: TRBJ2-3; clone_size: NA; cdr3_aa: CASSSNAGRSRGTDTQYF; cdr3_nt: TGCGCCAGCAGTTCAAACGCTGGACGGTCCCGGGGCACAGATACGCAGTATTTT
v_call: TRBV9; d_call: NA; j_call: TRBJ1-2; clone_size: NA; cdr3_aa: CASSVGPEGHHYGYTF; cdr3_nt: TGTGCCAGCAGCGTAGGGCCAGAAGGGCATCACTATGGCTACACCTTC
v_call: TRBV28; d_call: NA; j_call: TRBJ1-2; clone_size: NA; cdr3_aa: CALGSRGDGYTF; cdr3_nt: TGTGCCCTGGGCAGTCGAGGGGACGGCTACACCTTC
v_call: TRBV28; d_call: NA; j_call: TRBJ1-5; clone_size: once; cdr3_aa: CASSFWRVTNQPQHF; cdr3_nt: TGTGCCAGCAGTTTTTGGAGGGTGACGAATCAGCCCCAGCATTTT
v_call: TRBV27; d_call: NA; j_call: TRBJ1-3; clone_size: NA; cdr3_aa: CASSLLAGNTIYF; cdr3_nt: TGTGCCAGCAGTCTATTGGCTGGAAACACCATATATTTT
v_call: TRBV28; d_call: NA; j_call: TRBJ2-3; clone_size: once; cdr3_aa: CASSSTVDTQYF; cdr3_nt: TGTGCCAGCAGCTCGACTGTGGATACGCAGTATTTT
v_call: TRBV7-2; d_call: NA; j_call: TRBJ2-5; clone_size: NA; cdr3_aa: CASSPGLAQETQYF; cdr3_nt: TGTGCCAGCAGCCCCGGGTTAGCCCAAGAGACCCAGTACTTC
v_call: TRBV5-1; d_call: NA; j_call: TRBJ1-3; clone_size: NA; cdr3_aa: CASSSDPLGNTIYF; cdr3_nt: TGCGCCAGCAGCTCGGACCCTTTAGGAAACACCATATATTTT
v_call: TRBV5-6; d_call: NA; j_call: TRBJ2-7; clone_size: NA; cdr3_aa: CASSLRRVYEQYF; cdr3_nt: TGTGCCAGCAGCTTGCGCAGGGTCTACGAGCAGTACTTC
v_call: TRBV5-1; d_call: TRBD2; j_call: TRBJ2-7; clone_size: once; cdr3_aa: CASSLEGGSKNEQYF; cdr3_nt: TGCGCCAGCAGCTTGGAAGGCGGGAGCAAGAACGAGCAGTACTTC
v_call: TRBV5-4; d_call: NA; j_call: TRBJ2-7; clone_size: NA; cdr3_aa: CASSLAGAVMGEQYF; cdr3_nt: TGTGCCAGCAGCTTAGCAGGAGCAGTGATGGGAGAGCAGTACTTC
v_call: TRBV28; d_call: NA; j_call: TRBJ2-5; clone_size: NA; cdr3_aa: CASRTSQETQYF; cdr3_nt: TGTGCCAGCAGGACATCCCAAGAGACCCAGTACTTC
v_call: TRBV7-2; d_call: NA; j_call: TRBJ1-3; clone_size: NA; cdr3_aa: CASSLAAGMTGGNTIYF; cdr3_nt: TGTGCCAGCAGCTTAGCTGCGGGGATGACAGGTGGAAACACCATATATTTT
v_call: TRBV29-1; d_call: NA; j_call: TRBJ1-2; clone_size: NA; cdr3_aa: CSVTTGTFYGYTF; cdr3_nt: TGCAGCGTTACGACAGGAACCTTCTATGGCTACACCTTC
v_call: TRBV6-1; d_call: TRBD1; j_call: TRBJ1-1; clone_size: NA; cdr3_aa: CASSHRGQMNTEAFF; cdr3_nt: TGTGCCAGCAGTCACAGGGGGCAAATGAACACTGAAGCTTTCTTT
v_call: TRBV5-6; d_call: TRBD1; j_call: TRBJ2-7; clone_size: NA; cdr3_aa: CASSPTGVTYEQYF; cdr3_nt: TGTGCCAGCAGCCCAACAGGGGTCACCTACGAGCAGTACTTC
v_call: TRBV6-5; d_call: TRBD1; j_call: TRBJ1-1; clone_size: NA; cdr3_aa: CASSYSGTGTNTEAFF; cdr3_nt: TGTGCCAGCAGTTACTCGGGGACAGGGACGAACACTGAAGCTTTCTTT
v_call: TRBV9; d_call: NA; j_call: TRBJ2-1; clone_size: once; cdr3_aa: CASSVGLLAGPEQFF; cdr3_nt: TGTGCCAGCAGCGTAGGCTTGTTAGCCGGTCCTGAGCAGTTCTTC
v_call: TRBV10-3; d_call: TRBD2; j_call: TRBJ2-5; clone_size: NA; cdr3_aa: CAISPSGKQETQYF; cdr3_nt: TGTGCCATCAGTCCTAGCGGAAAACAAGAGACCCAGTACTTC
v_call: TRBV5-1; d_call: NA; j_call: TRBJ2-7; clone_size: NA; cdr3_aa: CASSLAGGSYEQYF; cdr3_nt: TGCGCCAGCAGCTTGGCAGGTGGCTCCTACGAGCAGTACTTC
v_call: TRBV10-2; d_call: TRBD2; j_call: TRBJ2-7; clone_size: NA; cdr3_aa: CASVSGTSYEQYF; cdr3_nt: TGCGCCAGTGTTAGCGGGACCTCCTACGAGCAGTACTTC
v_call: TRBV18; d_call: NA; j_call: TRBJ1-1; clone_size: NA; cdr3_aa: CASSPAGEDTEAFF; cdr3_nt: TGTGCCAGCTCACCAGCAGGGGAAGACACTGAAGCTTTCTTT
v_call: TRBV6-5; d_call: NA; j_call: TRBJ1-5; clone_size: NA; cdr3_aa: CASCRRDSNQPQHF; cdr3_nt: TGTGCCAGCTGCCGGAGGGATAGCAATCAGCCCCAGCATTTT
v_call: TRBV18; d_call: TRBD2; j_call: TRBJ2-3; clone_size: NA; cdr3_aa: CASSQKGTSRTDTQYF; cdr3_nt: TGTGCCAGCTCACAAAAGGGGACTAGCCGCACAGATACGCAGTATTTT
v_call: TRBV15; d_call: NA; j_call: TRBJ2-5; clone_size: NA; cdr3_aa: CATSRPQETQYF; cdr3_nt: TGTGCCACCAGCAGACCCCAAGAGACCCAGTACTTC
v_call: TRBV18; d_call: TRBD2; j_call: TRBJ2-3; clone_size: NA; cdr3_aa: CASSPSTSGNSDTQYF; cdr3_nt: TGTGCCAGCTCACCCTCGACTAGCGGGAACTCAGATACGCAGTATTTT
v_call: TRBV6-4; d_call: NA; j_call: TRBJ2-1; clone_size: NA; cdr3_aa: CATSRGNEQFF; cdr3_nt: TGTGCCACCTCGAGGGGTAATGAGCAGTTCTTC
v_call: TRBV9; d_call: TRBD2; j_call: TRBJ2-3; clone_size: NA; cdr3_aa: CASSRTLLAYTDTQYF; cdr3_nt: TGTGCCAGCAGCCGTACCTTACTAGCGTACACAGATACGCAGTATTTT
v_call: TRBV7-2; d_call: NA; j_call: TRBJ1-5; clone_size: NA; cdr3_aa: CASSSQTGSNQPQHF; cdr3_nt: TGTGCCAGCAGCTCCCAGACGGGGAGCAATCAGCCCCAGCATTTT
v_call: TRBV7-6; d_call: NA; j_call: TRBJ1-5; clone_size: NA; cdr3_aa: CASSPDSSNQPQHF; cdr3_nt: TGTGCCAGCAGCCCGGACAGTAGCAATCAGCCCCAGCATTTT
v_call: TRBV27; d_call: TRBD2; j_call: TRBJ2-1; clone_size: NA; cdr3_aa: CASSTWTSGRHAEGEQFF; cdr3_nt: TGTGCCAGCAGTACCTGGACTAGCGGGAGACATGCGGAGGGAGAGCAGTTCTTC
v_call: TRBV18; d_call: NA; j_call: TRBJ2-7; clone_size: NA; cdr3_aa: CASSPGSVYEQYF; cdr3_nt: TGTGCCAGCTCACCCGGGAGCGTCTACGAGCAGTACTTC
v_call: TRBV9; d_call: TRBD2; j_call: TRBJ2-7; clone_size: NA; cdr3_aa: CASSVAGLADYEQYF; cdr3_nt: TGTGCCAGCAGCGTAGCTGGACTAGCGGACTACGAGCAGTACTTC
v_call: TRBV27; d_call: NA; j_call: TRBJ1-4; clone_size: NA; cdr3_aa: CASSRARGAGEKLFF; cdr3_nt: TGTGCCAGCAGTAGGGCCCGGGGGGCAGGTGAAAAACTGTTTTTT
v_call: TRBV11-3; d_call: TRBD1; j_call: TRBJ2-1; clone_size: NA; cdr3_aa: CASSLDGTGGFLRNEQFF; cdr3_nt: TGTGCCAGCAGCTTAGATGGCACAGGGGGTTTCCTTAGGAATGAGCAGTTCTTC
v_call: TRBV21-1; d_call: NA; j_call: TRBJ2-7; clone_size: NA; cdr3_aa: CASSIWGTGGYEQYF; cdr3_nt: TGTGCCAGCAGCATTTGGGGGACCGGGGGCTACGAGCAGTACTTC
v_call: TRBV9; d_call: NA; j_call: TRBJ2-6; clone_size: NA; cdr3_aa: CASSVVISGANVLTF; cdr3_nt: TGTGCCAGCAGCGTAGTTATCTCTGGGGCCAACGTCCTGACTTTC
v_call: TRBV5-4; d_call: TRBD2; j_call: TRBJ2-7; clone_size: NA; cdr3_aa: CASSLRSGRAYEQYF; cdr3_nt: TGTGCCAGCAGCTTGAGGAGCGGGAGGGCCTACGAGCAGTACTTC
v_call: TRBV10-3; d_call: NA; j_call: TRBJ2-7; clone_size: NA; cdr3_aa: CAISRDLSYEQYF; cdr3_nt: TGTGCCATCAGTAGGGACCTATCCTACGAGCAGTACTTC